The 11 T cell receptor beta chains listed next were all sequenced from one sample in a study of cytomegalovirus exposure and HLA in healthy donors (dated by TCRdb to 2016 to 2017). Library creation used the immunoSEQ multiplex PCR assay. For the multiplex PCR, a mixture combining 60 forward primers for TCR Vbeta segments and 13 reverse primers for TCR Jbeta segments was used. TCRdb obtained this table from immuneACCESS and retained in-frame rearrangements with V and J assigned. These tables miss some clones; where compared with another copy, unresolved V genes account for less than half of the shortfall, and the remainder is unexplained. Present in this sample are about 200,000 clones, over 60% of which were seen just once. The top ten constitute around 2% of the sample. The sample comprised PBMCs. Every receptor here comes from a man aged 18 to 29 in good health and CMV-seronegative.

This clone has only one observation. The chain couples TRBV27 to TRBJ1-6; possible D gene TRBD1, 5 bases. Trimming removed 8 bases at V and 0 bases at J, with 17 bases between. The CDR3 loop spans 17 amino acids. Germline V gene lookup returns CDR1 MNHEY and CDR2 SMNVEV (reference sequence). CDR3 sequence (DNA): TGTGCCAGCCGATCCGGGAGGGGTAGCTCCTATAATTCACCCCTCCACTTT. Translation gives CASRSGRGSSYNSPLHF.

The rearrangement joins TRBV19 to TRBJ1-5; D gene ambiguous. The CDR3 is 15 residues long. Germline V gene lookup returns CDR1 LNHDA and CDR2 SQIVND (reference sequence). Trimming took 3 bases from V and 4 from J, leaving 13 bases between them. The DNA of the CDR3 is TGTGCCAGTAGTATGATTTACCAACTTAATCAGCCCCAGCATTTT. The encoded protein is CASSMIYQLNQPQHF.

The V gene is TRBV7-9, the J gene TRBJ2-1; D possibly corresponds to TRBD2 (6 bases). V dropped 5 bases and J dropped 4 bases, with 21 bases sitting between them. CDR1 is SEHNR, CDR2 FQNEAQ, per germline (reference sequence). The CDR3 loop spans 17 amino acids. The CDR3 region has the DNA TGTGCCAGCAGCCACATTCCGGGACTTTCCAAATACAATGAGCAGTTCTTC. Translated: CASSHIPGLSKYNEQFF.

V and J are TRBV7-2 and TRBJ2-5; tentative D call: TRBD2 (6 bases). The V and J ends lost 5 bases and 1 base respectively, with 20 bases between them. Germline loops: CDR1 SGHTA, CDR2 FQGNSA. The length of the CDR3 is 17 residues. CDR3 loop: CASSRNGGAGPQETQYF. CDR3 DNA sequence: TGTGCCAGCAGCCGAAATGGTGGGGCGGGGCCCCAAGAGACCCAGTACTTC.

The J gene is TRBJ2-1, the V gene TRBV11-3; D remains unclear. The germline gives CDR1 SGHNT, CDR2 YENEEA. With 0 bases removed from V and 7 bases from J, the gap between germline ends came to 7 bases. This CDR3 is 13 amino acids long. Here the CDR3 reads CASSLEAQNEQFF. DNA of the CDR3: TGTGCCAGCAGCTTAGAGGCCCAGAATGAGCAGTTCTTC.

This rearrangement joins TRBV2 to TRBJ2-2, with TRBD1 as a possible D gene (5 bases). CDR1 SNHLY and CDR2 FYNNEI come from the germline V gene. The CDR3 is made up of 16 amino acids. V shed 6 bases and J shed 1 base, with 15 bases lying between them. The CDR3 nucleotides are TGTGCCAGCAGCCCCCAGGGCGCTAAGAACACCGGGGAGCTGTTTTTT. The encoded protein is CASSPQGAKNTGELFF. Looking up the rest from reference TRBV2 and TRBJ2-2 gives the full variable domain: EPEVTQTPSHQVTQMGQEVILRCVPISNHLYFYWYRQILGQKVEFLVSFYNNEISEKSEIFDDQFSVERPDGSNFTLKIRSTKLEDSAMYFCASSPQGAKNTGELFFGEGSRLTVL.

The chain couples TRBV7-9 to TRBJ1-5; D is undetermined. Per the germline V gene, CDR1 is SEHNR and CDR2 is FQNEAQ (reference sequence). CDR3 length: 14 residues. Trimming shortened V by 1 base and J by 2 bases, and 6 bases separated the two germline ends. The DNA for the CDR3 is TGTGCCAGCAGCTTAGACACCGGCAATCAGCCCCAGCATTTT. The encoded protein is CASSLDTGNQPQHF.

The chain is built from TRBV30 and TRBJ1-5; 7 positions agree with TRBD1. Per the germline V gene, CDR1 is GTSNPN and CDR2 is SVGIG (reference sequence). Germline trimming cut 0 bases from V and 9 bases from J; bases unmatched to any gene: 17. CDR3 length: 17 amino acids. CDR3 bases: TGTGCCTGGAGTGTACAGGTCGGGACAGACAGAGGGTGGCCCCAGCATTTT. Translating gives CAWSVQVGTDRGWPQHF.

The chain uses TRBV28 and TRBJ2-1, with 9 bases identical to TRBD1. The CDR3 extends over 15 amino acids. The germline gives CDR1 MDHEN, CDR2 SYDVKM. V was pared by 3 bases and J by 6 bases, with 6 bases of the junction left unmatched. CDR3 region: CASSFTTGGSNEQFF. CDR3 bases: TGTGCCAGCAGTTTCACGACAGGGGGAAGCAATGAGCAGTTCTTC.

The rearrangement joins TRBV18 to TRBJ1-1, with D uncertain. The CDR3 is 15 residues long. CDR1 is KGHSH, CDR2 LQKENI, per germline. V dropped 0 bases and J dropped 2 bases, with 10 bases sitting between them. The CDR3 nucleotides read TGTGCCAGCTCACCACCGAATTTAGAAAACACTGAAGCTTTCTTT. This codes for CASSPPNLENTEAFF.

The rearrangement links TRBV19 to TRBJ2-7; TRBD1 aligns across 7 bases. CDR1 and CDR2 from the germline V gene are LNHDA and SQIVND (reference sequence). V lost 5 bases to trimming and J lost 2 bases; unmatched junction nucleotides: 0. This CDR3 has 12 residues. The CDR3 protein is CASSGTAYEQYF. CDR3 sequence (DNA): TGTGCCAGTAGTGGGACAGCCTACGAGCAGTACTTC.